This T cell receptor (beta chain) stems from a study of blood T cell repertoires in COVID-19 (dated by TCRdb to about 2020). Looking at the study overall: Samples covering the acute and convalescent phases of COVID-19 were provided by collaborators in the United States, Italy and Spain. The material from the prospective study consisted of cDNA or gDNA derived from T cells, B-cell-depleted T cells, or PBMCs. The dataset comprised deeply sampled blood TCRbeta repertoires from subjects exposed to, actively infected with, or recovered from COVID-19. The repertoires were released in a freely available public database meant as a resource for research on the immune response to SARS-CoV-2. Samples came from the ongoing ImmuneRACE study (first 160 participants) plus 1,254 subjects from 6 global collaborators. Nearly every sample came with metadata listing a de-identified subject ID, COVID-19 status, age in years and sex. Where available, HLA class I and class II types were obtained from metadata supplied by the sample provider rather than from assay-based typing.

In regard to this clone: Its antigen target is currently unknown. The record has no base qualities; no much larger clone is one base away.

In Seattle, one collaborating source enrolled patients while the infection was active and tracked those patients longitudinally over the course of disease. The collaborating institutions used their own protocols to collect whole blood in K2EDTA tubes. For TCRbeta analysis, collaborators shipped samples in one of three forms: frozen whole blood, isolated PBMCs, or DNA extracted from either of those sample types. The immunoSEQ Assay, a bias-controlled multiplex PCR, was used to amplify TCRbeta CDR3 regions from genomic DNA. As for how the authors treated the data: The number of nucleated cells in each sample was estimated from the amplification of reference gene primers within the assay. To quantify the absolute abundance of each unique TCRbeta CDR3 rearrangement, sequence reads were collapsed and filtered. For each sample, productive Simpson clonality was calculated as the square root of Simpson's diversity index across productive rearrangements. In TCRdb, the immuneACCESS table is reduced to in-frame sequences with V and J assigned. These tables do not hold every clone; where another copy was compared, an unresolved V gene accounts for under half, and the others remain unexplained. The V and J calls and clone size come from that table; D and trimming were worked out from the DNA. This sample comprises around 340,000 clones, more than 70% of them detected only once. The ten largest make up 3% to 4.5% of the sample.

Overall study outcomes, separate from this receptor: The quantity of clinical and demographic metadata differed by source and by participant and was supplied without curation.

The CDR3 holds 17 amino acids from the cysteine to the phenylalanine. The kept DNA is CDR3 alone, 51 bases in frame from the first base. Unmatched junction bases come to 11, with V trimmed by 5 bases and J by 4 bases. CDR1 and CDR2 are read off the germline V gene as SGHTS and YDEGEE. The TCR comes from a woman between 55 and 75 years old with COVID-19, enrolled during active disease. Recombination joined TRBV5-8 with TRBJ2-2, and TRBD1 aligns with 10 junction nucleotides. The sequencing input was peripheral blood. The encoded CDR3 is CASRSITGTGVTGELFF. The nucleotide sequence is TGTGCCAGCAGATCTATTACCGGGACAGGGGTCACCGGGGAGCTGTTTTTT.